Listed below are T cell receptor beta chains from one sample, sequenced in a study of post-analysis software for immune sequencing data. Via MiXCR, TCRdb re-called the PCR reads, giving one row per CDR3 protein. There are 700,000 to 900,000 distinct CDR3 sequences in the sample; about 43% occur only once, and just under 5% lies in the top ten. Specimen: blood. These receptors were collected from a girl aged 5-17 years with multiple sclerosis. The CDR3 runs from the conserved cysteine through the conserved F or W. Each record gives: V gene, D gene, J gene, CDR3 protein. A D gene is named only where the DNA matches it firmly.

>TRBV27|TRBD1|TRBJ2-1
CASSPRDRVRNEQFF
>TRBV7-2|-|TRBJ1-2
CASSSTDMNYGYTF
>TRBV2|-|TRBJ1-5
CASRERDPGGNQPQHF
>TRBV20-1|-|TRBJ2-6
CSARESLSGANVLTF
>TRBV10-3|-|TRBJ1-5
CATAQRVDQPQHF
>TRBV20-1|-|TRBJ1-1
CSASSWGLTEAFF
>TRBV15|-|TRBJ2-6
CATSRRTAGANVLTF
>TRBV7-9|TRBD2|TRBJ2-1
CASTYEGLADYNEQFF
>TRBV20-1|TRBD2|TRBJ2-5
CSADPGLAGGGEIQYF
>TRBV7-2|-|TRBJ2-7
CASSLVFGQGPARGYEQYF
>TRBV6-6|TRBD1|TRBJ2-7
CASSNRDRLNEQYF
>TRBV20-1|-|TRBJ2-1
CSATDYEQFF
>TRBV12-3/TRBV12-4|-|TRBJ2-5
CASSFNRDVGTQYF
>TRBV20-1|-|TRBJ2-5
CSARDLHFLGRETQYF
>TRBV7-9|TRBD2|TRBJ2-1
CASSLGDYPSYNEQFF
>TRBV2|-|TRBJ2-2
CASSLGATGELFF
>TRBV29-1|-|TRBJ2-1
CSSGQSKSNEQFF
>TRBV20-1|TRBD2|TRBJ2-7
CSARDKREGAEQYF
>TRBV7-9|-|TRBJ2-7
CASSSATGAYEQYF
>TRBV29-1|-|TRBJ1-1
CSGAGERNTEAFF
>TRBV7-2|-|-
CASSLAGPRGYEQYF
>TRBV9|-|TRBJ2-1
CASSIRSDGEQFF
>TRBV14|TRBD1|TRBJ2-5
CASSRPGQGYQETQYF
>TRBV3-1|-|TRBJ2-7
CASSQVLGEQYF
>TRBV7-8|-|TRBJ2-3
CASSLRGLGISLTDTQYF
>TRBV7-3|-|TRBJ2-7
CASSFIGNTIYFGEQYF
>TRBV11-3|-|TRBJ2-1
CASNLRGDEQFF
>TRBV7-6|-|TRBJ2-3
CASSFRGRGGDTQYF
>TRBV12-3/TRBV12-4|TRBD1|TRBJ2-5
CASSTRDRQETQYF
>TRBV5-1|TRBD1|TRBJ1-2
CASSIRQGYGYTF
>TRBV7-3|-|TRBJ2-5
CASSSLGRETQYF
>TRBV7-9|-|TRBJ2-7
CASSPRTTLYEQYF
>TRBV2|-|TRBJ2-1
CASSSRSDEQFF
>TRBV12-3/TRBV12-4|-|TRBJ2-3
CASRKAADTQYF
>TRBV7-9|-|TRBJ2-7
CASSLGTYSLEQYF
>TRBV4-2|-|TRBJ2-1
CASSQASYNEQFF
>TRBV18|-|TRBJ1-2
CASSPPLLGRSYGYTF
>TRBV29-1|TRBD2|TRBJ2-5
CSVDRLAGGTQYF